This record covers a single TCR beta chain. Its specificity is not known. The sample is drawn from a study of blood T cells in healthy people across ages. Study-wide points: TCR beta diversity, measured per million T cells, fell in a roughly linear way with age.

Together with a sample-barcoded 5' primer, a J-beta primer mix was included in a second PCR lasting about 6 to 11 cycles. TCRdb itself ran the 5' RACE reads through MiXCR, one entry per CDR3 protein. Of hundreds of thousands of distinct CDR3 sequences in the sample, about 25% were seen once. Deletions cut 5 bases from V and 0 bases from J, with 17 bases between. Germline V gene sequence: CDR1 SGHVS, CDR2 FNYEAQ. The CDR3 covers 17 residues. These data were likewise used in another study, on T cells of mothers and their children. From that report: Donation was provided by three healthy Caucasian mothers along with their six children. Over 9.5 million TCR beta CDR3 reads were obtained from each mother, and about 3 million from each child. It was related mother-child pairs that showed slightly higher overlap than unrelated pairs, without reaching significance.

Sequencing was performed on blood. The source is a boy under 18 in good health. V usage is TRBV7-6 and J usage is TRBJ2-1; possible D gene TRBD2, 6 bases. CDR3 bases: TGTGCCAGCAGCCCTGCGGGGCGGGAATTCTCCTACAATGAGCAGTTCTTC. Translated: CASSPAGREFSYNEQFF.